The 27 T cell receptor beta chains given below trace back to one sample, sequenced in a study of T cell repertoires in cytomegalovirus infection. TCRdb analysed the reads with MiXCR anew, one entry per CDR3 protein. The data show around 740,000 distinct CDR3 sequences, roughly 35% seen once. Sequences were obtained from PBMCs. The receptors stem from a human donor in good health (CMV status not recorded). Some clones in this sample may be carry-over from other donors' samples.

Points on this clonotype: Being one base from a much bigger clone, this may be a read error. The rearrangement joins TRBV6-1 to TRBJ1-1, with a tentative D call TRBD1 (6 bases). The V and J ends lost 5 bases and 4 bases respectively, with 14 bases between them. CDR3 length: 14 residues. The germline V gene encodes CDR1 MNHNS and CDR2 SASEGT. CDR3 loop: CASSYGTRGTEAFF. The CDR3 coding sequence is TGTGCCAGCAGTTACGGGACAAGGGGCACTGAAGCTTTCTTT.

Remarks on this clonotype: One junction end does not reproduce the germline sequence, and a read error may be involved. The CDR3 coding sequence is TGTGCCACCAGCACCGGGGCAGGGGGGAACTATGACTACACCTTC. It specifies CATSTGAGGNYDYTF. The chain couples TRBV15 to TRBJ1-2; 7 bases match TRBD1. Looked up from germline, CDR1 is LNHNV and CDR2 is YYDKDF (reference sequence). The CDR3 spans 15 residues.

V and J are TRBV6-1 and TRBJ1-2; the D is unclear. Trimming took off 0 bases at V and 1 base at J, with 9 bases between the two ends. The CDR3 spans 15 residues. Germline-derived CDR1 and CDR2 are MNHNS and SASEGT. The CDR3 nucleotides are TGTGCCAGCAGTGAAGCCCCAGGCCTTAACTATGGCTACACCTTC. It codes for CASSEAPGLNYGYTF.

V is TRBV12-3 or TRBV12-4 and J is TRBJ2-7; D perhaps matches TRBD1 (5 bases). V was shortened by 3 bases and J by 0 bases, with 12 bases between the two germline ends. There are 15 residues in the CDR3. The CDR3 is CASSFTPGYSYEQYF. The DNA of the CDR3 is TGTGCCAGCAGTTTTACACCAGGGTACTCCTACGAGCAGTACTTC.

The chain links TRBV12-3 or TRBV12-4 to TRBJ1-5, with D possibly matching TRBD1 (6 bases). This CDR3 is 14 amino acids long. V lost 8 bases to trimming and J lost 6 bases, with 17 bases between them. The CDR3 DNA is TGTGCCAGCGAGATTAGTTTGGGGGCTCAGCCCCAGCATTTT. It yields the protein CASEISLGAQPQHF.

The gene calls are TRBV4-1 and TRBJ2-5, with D perhaps TRBD1 (5 bases). Trimming stripped 1 base from V and 1 base from J, with 10 bases between. The CDR3 sequence is 15 residues long. CDR1 is MGHRA, CDR2 YSYEKL, per germline. DNA for the CDR3: TGCGCCAGCAGCCAAGTTACCAGGGTCCAAGAGACCCAGTACTTC. Translating gives CASSQVTRVQETQYF.

This clonotype was observed many times. The chain is built from TRBV7-9 and TRBJ2-1, with 11 bases aligning to TRBD2. The CDR3 length is 17 residues. The germline CDR1 and CDR2 sequences are SEHNR and FQNEAQ (reference sequence). The trim removed 0 bases at V and 3 bases at J, leaving 4 bases unmatched. The CDR3 DNA follows: TGTGCCAGCAGCTTAGCTACTAGCGGGAGCGTCTACAATGAGCAGTTCTTC. The encoded protein is CASSLATSGSVYNEQFF.

This clonotype was seen just once. V gene TRBV5-1 combines with J gene TRBJ2-1; the match to TRBD1 covers 9 bases. Germline lookup yields CDR1 SGHRS and CDR2 YFSETQ. This CDR3 comprises 13 residues. The V segment lost 0 bases and the J segment 15 bases; nucleotides outside the gene matches: 7. The DNA of the CDR3 is TGCGCCAGCAGCTTGGCGGGACAGGGCGATCTGTTCTTC. Residues: CASSLAGQGDLFF.

This clonotype was counted between two and nine times. The chain employs TRBV5-4 and TRBJ2-7, with 9 bases aligning to TRBD1. With 5 bases clipped from V and 5 bases from J, the junction kept 11 bases outside the gene matches. Looked up from germline, CDR1 is SGHNT and CDR2 is YYREEE (reference sequence). The CDR3 has 15 amino acids. The CDR3 is CASSSKTGQGHEQYF. CDR3 nucleotide sequence: TGTGCCAGCAGTTCTAAAACGGGACAGGGCCACGAGCAGTACTTC.

This clonotype was observed a handful of times. The chain recombines TRBV7-2 with TRBJ1-1; the match to TRBD1 covers 7 bases. The CDR3 consists of 15 residues. The germline V gene has CDR1 SGHTA and CDR2 FQGNSA. Trimming took 5 bases from V and 3 from J; bases not matched to a gene: 9. CDR3 DNA sequence: TGTGCCAGCAGCGGTCATAAAACAGGGGACACTGAAGCTTTCTTT. Translation gives CASSGHKTGDTEAFF.

This clonotype occurred a few times. The CDR3 nucleotides read TGCGCCAGCAGCCAAGAAGCGACAGCTAACTATGGCTACACCTTC. Translating it yields CASSQEATANYGYTF. The V and J genes are TRBV4-1 and TRBJ1-2, with D possibly TRBD1 on 5 matching bases. Germline-derived CDR1 and CDR2 are MGHRA and YSYEKL. The CDR3 spans 15 residues. The V end was cut by 0 bases, the J end by 0 bases, with 8 bases between.

CDR3: CASRLNRGVSPLHF. The CDR3 coding sequence is TGTGCCAGCAGATTAAACCGGGGTGTTTCACCCCTCCACTTT. The chain couples TRBV7-4 to TRBJ1-6; D unresolved. Germline V gene data show CDR1 as SGHVT and CDR2 as SQSDAQ. V lost 6 bases to trimming and J lost 9 bases, with 15 bases between them. This CDR3 has 14 amino acids.

This clonotype has a single count. The gene calls are TRBV20-1 and TRBJ1-5, with no clear D. Germline loops: CDR1 DFQATT, CDR2 SNEGSKA (reference sequence). V lost 3 bases and J lost 0, with 9 bases in between. CDR3 size: 14 residues. The DNA of the CDR3 is TGCAGTGCTAGCCGGAGGAATAGCAATCAGCCCCAGCATTTT. Protein sequence: CSASRRNSNQPQHF.

J is TRBJ2-1 and V is TRBV12-3 or TRBV12-4, with 12 bases identical to TRBD2. The CDR3 runs to 18 residues. V shed 3 bases, J shed 4 bases, and the junction held 10 bases outside the gene matches. CDR3 in DNA: TGTGCCAGCAGTTTGGTAGGGAATGGACTAGCGGGGTACAATGAGCAGTTCTTC. Protein: CASSLVGNGLAGYNEQFF.

The chain combines TRBV6-5 with TRBJ1-2, with D perhaps matching TRBD1 (5 bases). Trimming cost V 6 bases and J 8 bases, with 13 bases left between them. Germline V gene sequence: CDR1 MNHEY, CDR2 SVGAGI. This CDR3 has 12 amino acids. CDR3 loop: CASRSPGHGYTF. In nucleotides, the CDR3 is TGTGCCAGCAGGTCACCAGGGCACGGCTACACCTTC.

With regard to this clonotype: A junction end diverges from the germline sequence, so it may reflect a read error. The chain joins TRBV27 to TRBJ2-6; weak D call: TRBD1 (5 bases). CDR3 size: 17 residues. From germline, CDR1 is MNHEY and CDR2 SMNVEV (reference sequence). The CDR3 sequence: CASSLSTLSAGANVQTF. Written as DNA, the CDR3 is TGTGCCAGCAGTTTATCGACCCTAAGCGCTGGGGCCAACGTCCAGACTTTC.

The chain couples TRBV6-1 to TRBJ1-5; D remains unclear. Looked up from germline, CDR1 is MNHNS and CDR2 is SASEGT. Between the trimmed V and J ends, which lost 1 base and 3 bases, there was a span of 10 bases. The CDR3 sequence is 15 residues long. The CDR3 sequence is CASSEGLQNNQPQHF. CDR3 DNA: TGTGCCAGCAGTGAAGGGCTGCAGAACAATCAGCCCCAGCATTTT.

The chain is built from TRBV7-9 and TRBJ2-1; 13 nucleotides line up with TRBD2. The germline V gene encodes CDR1 SEHNR and CDR2 FQNEAQ (reference sequence). V was pared by 5 bases and J by 7 bases, with 5 bases of the junction left unmatched. CDR3 length: 15 residues. The CDR3: CASSPQLAGGNEQFF. The DNA of the CDR3 is TGTGCCAGCAGCCCCCAACTAGCGGGGGGGAATGAGCAGTTCTTC.

Regarding this clonotype: Mismatch with germline at one junction end may stem from a read error. The chain joins TRBV12-3 or TRBV12-4 to TRBJ1-5; D perhaps matches TRBD1 (6 bases). This CDR3 has 16 amino acids. For the CDR3, the DNA is TGTACCAGCAGTTTAGGGGCAACAGGGCGCAATCAGCCCCAGCATTTT. Translated: CTSSLGATGRNQPQHF.

Written as DNA, the CDR3 is TGTGCCAGTAGTGGTCTAGCGGGGGTGTTCTACAATGAGCAGTTCTTC. It yields the protein CASSGLAGVFYNEQFF. The chain uses TRBV19 and TRBJ2-1; TRBD2 matches at 10 bases. The ends lost 5 bases at V and 3 bases at J; junction bases unmatched: 7. From germline, CDR1 is LNHDA and CDR2 SQIVND (reference sequence). The CDR3 consists of 16 residues.

This chain uses TRBV27 with TRBJ2-1; perhaps TRBD1 as D (5 bases). The V and J ends lost 4 bases and 5 bases respectively, with 12 bases between them. The CDR3 length is 14 residues. CDR1 and CDR2 from the germline V gene are MNHEY and SMNVEV (reference sequence). For the CDR3, the DNA is TGTGCCAGCAGTTCCTGGGGCTCAAACAATGAGCAGTTCTTC. The encoded protein is CASSSWGSNNEQFF.

The chain links TRBV7-9 to TRBJ2-7, with D tentatively TRBD1 or TRBD2 (5 bases each). CDR1 and CDR2 (germline): SEHNR, FQNEAQ (reference sequence). There are 14 residues in the CDR3. V shed 5 bases and J shed 2 bases, with 13 bases lying between them. In DNA form, the CDR3 reads TGTGCCAGCAGCCCCGATGGGGACCCCTACGAGCAGTACTTC. The encoded protein is CASSPDGDPYEQYF.

This sequence joins TRBV27 and TRBJ1-1; TRBD1 might be the D (5 bases). V lost 6 bases and J lost 1, with 18 bases in between. The CDR3 is made up of 16 amino acids. Germline loops: CDR1 MNHEY, CDR2 SMNVEV (reference sequence). The CDR3 nucleotides read TGTGCCAGCAGCGTCGGCCCCGGGACCCCGAACACTGAAGCTTTCTTT. This translates into CASSVGPGTPNTEAFF.

V gene TRBV7-9 combines with J gene TRBJ1-1, with a possible D match to TRBD1 (5 bases). Germline V lookup: CDR1 SEHNR, CDR2 FQNEAQ (reference sequence). V was pared by 2 bases and J by 3 bases, with 10 bases between. This CDR3 comprises 14 residues. CDR3 bases: TGTGCCAGCAGCTTACGACAGTCCGACACTGAAGCTTTCTTT. Translation gives CASSLRQSDTEAFF. Full variable domain (outside the CDR3, taken from reference TRBV7-9 and TRBJ1-1): DTGVSQNPRHKITKRGQNVTFRCDPISEHNRLYWYRQTLGQGPEFLTYFQNEAQLEKSRLLSDRFSAERPKGSFSTLEIQRTEQGDSAMYLCASSLRQSDTEAFFGQGTRLTVV.

At least ten counts were recorded for this clonotype. CDR3: CASSLGFGPAGYEQYF. The CDR3 nucleotides read TGTGCCAGCAGCTTAGGTTTTGGGCCAGCAGGCTACGAGCAGTACTTC. The chain employs TRBV7-6 and TRBJ2-7; no clear D. CDR1 SGHVS and CDR2 FNYEAQ come from the germline V gene. The CDR3 loop spans 16 amino acids. V lost 1 base and J 3 bases, leaving 16 bases between the germline ends. The variable domain in full, completed from reference TRBV7-6 and TRBJ2-7, reads GAGVSQSPRYKVTKRGQDVALRCDPISGHVSLYWYRQALGQGPEFLTYFNYEAQQDKSGLPNDRFSAERPEGSISTLTIQRTEQRDSAMYRCASSLGFGPAGYEQYFGPGTRLTVT.

This clonotype showed up many times. The genes are TRBV7-2 and TRBJ2-7; no definite D call. The V end lost 5 bases, the J end lost 7 bases, and 9 bases lay between the germline ends. CDR3 length: 11 residues. Germline V lookup: CDR1 SGHTA, CDR2 FQGNSA. The CDR3 spells CASSTMGEQYF. CDR3 in DNA: TGTGCCAGCAGCACTATGGGGGAGCAGTACTTC.

The J gene is TRBJ1-5, the V gene TRBV19; 9 bases align to TRBD1. Trimming took 3 bases from V and 5 from J; bases not matched to a gene: 5. The germline gives CDR1 LNHDA, CDR2 SQIVND (reference sequence). CDR3 length: 15 residues. The CDR3 sequence: CASSMTRTGDQPQHF. The CDR3 region has the DNA TGTGCCAGTAGTATGACCAGGACAGGGGATCAGCCCCAGCATTTT.